The 13 T cell receptor beta chains given below trace back to one sample, sequenced in a study of cytomegalovirus exposure and HLA in healthy donors. This table comes from immunoSEQ multiplex PCR, and its TCRdb copy is limited to in-frame clones, with some not included. This sample yields some 170,000 clones, of which approximately 87% are seen a single time; approximately 1.5% belongs to the top ten. Sequencing was carried out using PBMCs. The receptors were sampled from a woman in her twenties or thirties in good health and CMV-seronegative.

The chain joins TRBV11-2 to TRBJ2-1; tentative D call: TRBD2 (5 bases). In germline, CDR1 is SGHAT, CDR2 FQNNGV. Trimming cost V 5 bases and J 5 bases, with 25 bases left between them. This CDR3 comprises 18 residues. CDR3 DNA: TGTGCCAGCAGCCAAAATGAGGCGGGCCCAATGAGGGACAATGAGCAGTTCTTC. As protein: CASSQNEAGPMRDNEQFF.

The chain links TRBV30 to TRBJ2-1; tentatively, D is TRBD1 (5 bases). The CDR3 extends over 11 amino acids. Per germline, CDR1 GTSNPN and CDR2 SVGIG (reference sequence). The CDR3 sequence: CANAGPNEQFF. CDR3 DNA: TGTGCTAATGCAGGGCCAAATGAGCAGTTCTTC.

J is TRBJ2-7 and V is TRBV27; TRBD1 matches at 7 bases. V lost 6 bases and J lost 4; bases outside the gene matches: 15. The germline gives CDR1 MNHEY, CDR2 SMNVEV (reference sequence). This CDR3 spans 16 amino acids. CDR3 sequence (DNA): TGTGCCAGCAGGCAGAGCAACCCGGGACAGCATTACGAGCAGTACTTC. Its translation: CASRQSNPGQHYEQYF.

The CDR3 reads CASSLANEKLFF. In DNA, the CDR3 is TGTGCCAGCAGCTTGGCAAATGAAAAACTGTTTTTT. V is TRBV5-4 and J is TRBJ1-4; D is uncertain. Germline lookup yields CDR1 SGHNT and CDR2 YYREEE (reference sequence). Trimming shortened V by 0 bases and J by 5 bases, and 2 bases separated the two germline ends. The CDR3 is made up of 12 amino acids.

This clone came up once. The chain is built from TRBV5-6 and TRBJ2-7; 9 bases are shared with TRBD2. Germline lookup yields CDR1 SGHDT and CDR2 YYEEEE. V lost 5 bases and J lost 7; bases outside the gene matches: 13. CDR3 length: 15 residues. In nucleotides, the CDR3 is TGTGCCAGCAGTCAACTCCCCTTTGGACTAGCGGAGCAGTACTTC. As protein: CASSQLPFGLAEQYF.

The chain is built from TRBV30 and TRBJ1-4, with no clear D. V shed 5 bases and J shed 8 bases, with 9 bases lying between them. The CDR3 contains 11 residues. CDR1 is GTSNPN and CDR2 is SVGIG in the germline V gene (reference sequence). CDR3 in amino acids: CAWQLREKLFF. DNA of the CDR3: TGTGCCTGGCAACTAAGGGAAAAACTGTTTTTT. Together with reference TRBV30 and TRBJ1-4, the CDR3 gives the full variable domain: SQTIHQWPATLVQPVGSPLSLECTVEGTSNPNLYWYRQAAGRGLQLLFYSVGIGQISSEVPQNLSASRPQDRQFILSSKKLLLSDSGFYLCAWQLREKLFFGSGTQLSVL.

The rearrangement links TRBV13 to TRBJ1-1; D remains unclear. The germline CDR1 and CDR2 sequences are PRHDT and FYEKMQ (reference sequence). Trimming cost V 7 bases and J 4 bases, with 7 bases left between them. This CDR3 has 11 amino acids. The DNA of the CDR3 is TGTGCCAGCACCACGCGCACTGAAGCTTTCTTT. This sequence encodes CASTTRTEAFF.

The chain joins TRBV5-8 to TRBJ2-7, with D possibly TRBD1 on 6 matching bases. The V gene's germline CDR1 is SGHTS and CDR2 YDEGEE. V was cut by 2 bases and J by 1 base, with 7 bases left in between. This CDR3 has 13 residues. DNA for the CDR3: TGTGCCAGCAGCTTAGGACAGTCCTACGAGCAGTACTTC. It is translated as CASSLGQSYEQYF.

The chain carries TRBV2 and TRBJ2-4; 10 nucleotides align to TRBD2. Trimming took 6 bases from V and 8 from J; bases not matched to a gene: 4. There are 13 residues in the CDR3. The germline V gene encodes CDR1 SNHLY and CDR2 FYNNEI. CDR3 coding DNA: TGTGCCAGCAGGGGGACTAGCGTAGACATTCAGTACTTC. Its translation: CASRGTSVDIQYF.

The V call is TRBV10-3, the J call TRBJ1-1, with D possibly being TRBD1 (5 bases). Between the trimmed V and J ends, which lost 8 bases and 5 bases, there was a span of 12 bases. Germline CDR1 and CDR2: ENHRY and SYGVKD. The CDR3 contains 12 residues. The CDR3 loop reads CAIRRDGTEAFF. The CDR3 nucleotides are TGTGCCATCCGCAGGGATGGGACTGAAGCTTTCTTT.

In this sample, this clone turned up many times. V gene TRBV14 combines with J gene TRBJ1-2; TRBD1 might be the D (5 bases). Germline loops: CDR1 SGHDN, CDR2 FVKESK. The CDR3 has 14 amino acids. Trimming left V 3 bases short and J 8 bases short, with 16 bases between. CDR3 nucleotides: TGTGCCAGCAGCCATTCCGCAGTGCGGGGCGGCTACACCTTC. This gives the protein CASSHSAVRGGYTF.

The chain joins TRBV25-1 to TRBJ1-1; the D is unclear. CDR3 length: 16 residues. V was pared by 4 bases and J by 2 bases, with 17 bases between. CDR1 MGHDK and CDR2 SYGVNS come from the germline V gene. CDR3 sequence (DNA): TGTGCCAGCAGTGCCATGACAACTCAAACTAACACTGAAGCTTTCTTT. Translating it yields CASSAMTTQTNTEAFF.

DNA of the CDR3: TGTGCCAGCAGACCCCGCGACAGGGGGGCGAACACTGAAGCTTTCTTT. Residues: CASRPRDRGANTEAFF. The chain uses TRBV27 and TRBJ1-1; 9 bases agree with TRBD1. Germline loops: CDR1 MNHEY, CDR2 SMNVEV (reference sequence). The CDR3 has 16 residues. V lost 6 bases to trimming and J lost 1 base; unmatched junction nucleotides: 9.